Included here is one T cell receptor beta chain sequence, with context. Its matching antigen is unknown. The data were taken from a study of T cell responses to AZD1222 COVID-19 vaccine. The study's findings and limits: Spike-specific TCR breadth rose after two AZD1222 doses, and depth rose as well. The study sampled repertoires only after the peak T cell response.

CDR1 is LGHNA and CDR2 is YNFKEQ in the germline V gene. The CDR3 consists of 17 residues. The V and J ends lost 0 bases and 2 bases, in that order; junction bases with no gene match: 2. This table comes from immunoSEQ multiplex PCR, and its TCRdb copy is limited to in-frame clones, with some not included. This table has 110,000 or so clones, approximately 90% appearing once. This receptor was obtained from an adult who received the AZD1222 COVID-19 vaccine. This specimen consisted of peripheral blood, obtained 28 days after the second AZD1222 dose. The rearrangement joins TRBV4-2 to TRBJ2-3, with TRBD2 matching over 13 bases. CDR3 nucleotide sequence: TGTGCCAGCAGCCAAGAACTAGCGGGGGGGAACACAGATACGCAGTATTTT. Encoded protein: CASSQELAGGNTDTQYF.